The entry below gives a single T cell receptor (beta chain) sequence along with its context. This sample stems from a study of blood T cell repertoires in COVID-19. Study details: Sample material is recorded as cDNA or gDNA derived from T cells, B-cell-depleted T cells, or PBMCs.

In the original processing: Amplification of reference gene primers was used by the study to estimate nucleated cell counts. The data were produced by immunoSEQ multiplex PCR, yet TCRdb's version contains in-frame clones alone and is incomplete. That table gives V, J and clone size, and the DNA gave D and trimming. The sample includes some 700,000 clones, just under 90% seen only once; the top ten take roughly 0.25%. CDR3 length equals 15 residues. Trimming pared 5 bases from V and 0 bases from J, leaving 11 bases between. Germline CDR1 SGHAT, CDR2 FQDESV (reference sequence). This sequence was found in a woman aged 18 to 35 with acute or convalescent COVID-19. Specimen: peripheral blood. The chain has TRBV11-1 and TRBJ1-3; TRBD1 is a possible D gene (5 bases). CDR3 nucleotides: TGTGCCAGCAGCGCGACAGCCGACTCTGGAAACACCATATATTTT. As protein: CASSATADSGNTIYF.